This TCR beta chain comes out of a study of control samples from healthy donors and cancer patients. Clones were sequenced by immunoSEQ multiplex PCR, and TCRdb holds only the in-frame ones, with some missing. This table has fewer than 500,000 clones, 75% to 95% appearing once. This clone came up a few times. Material: PBMCs. The source of this sequence is a man between 35 and 55 years old with head and neck cancer.

CDR3 coding DNA: TGTGCCAGCAGTCCTGACAAGGGGATTGGTGGCTACACCTTC. The encoded protein is CASSPDKGIGGYTF. The genes are TRBV7-9 and TRBJ1-2, with D possibly TRBD1 on 5 matching bases. The CDR3 runs to 14 residues. Germline assignment: CDR1 SEHNR and CDR2 FQNEAQ (reference sequence). V gave up 6 bases and J gave up 7 bases, with 18 bases separating them. The complete variable domain, with remaining parts taken from reference TRBV7-9 and TRBJ1-2, reads DTGVSQNPRHKITKRGQNVTFRCDPISEHNRLYWYRQTLGQGPEFLTYFQNEAQLEKSRLLSDRFSAERPKGSFSTLEIQRTEQGDSAMYLCASSPDKGIGGYTFGSGTRLTVV.